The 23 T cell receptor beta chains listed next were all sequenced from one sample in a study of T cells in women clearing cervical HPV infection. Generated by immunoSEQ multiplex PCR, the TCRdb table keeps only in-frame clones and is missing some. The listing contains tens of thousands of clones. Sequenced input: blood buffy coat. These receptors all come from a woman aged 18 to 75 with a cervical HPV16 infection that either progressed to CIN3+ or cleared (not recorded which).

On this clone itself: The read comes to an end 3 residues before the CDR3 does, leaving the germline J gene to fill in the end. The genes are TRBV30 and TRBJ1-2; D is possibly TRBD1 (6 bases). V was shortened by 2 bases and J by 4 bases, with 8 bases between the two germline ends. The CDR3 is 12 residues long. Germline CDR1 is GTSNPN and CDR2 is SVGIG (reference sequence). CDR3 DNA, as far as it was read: TGTGCCTGGAGTACAGGGTCCTATGGC. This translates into CAWSTGSYG. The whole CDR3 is CAWSTGSYGYTF.

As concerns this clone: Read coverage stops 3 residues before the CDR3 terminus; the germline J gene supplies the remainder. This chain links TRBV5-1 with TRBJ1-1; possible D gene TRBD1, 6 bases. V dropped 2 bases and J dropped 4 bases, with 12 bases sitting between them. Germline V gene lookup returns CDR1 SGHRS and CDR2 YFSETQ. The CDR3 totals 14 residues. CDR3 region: CASSFTGSPTEAFF. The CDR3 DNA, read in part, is TGCGCCAGCAGCTTTACAGGGTCTCCCACTGAA.

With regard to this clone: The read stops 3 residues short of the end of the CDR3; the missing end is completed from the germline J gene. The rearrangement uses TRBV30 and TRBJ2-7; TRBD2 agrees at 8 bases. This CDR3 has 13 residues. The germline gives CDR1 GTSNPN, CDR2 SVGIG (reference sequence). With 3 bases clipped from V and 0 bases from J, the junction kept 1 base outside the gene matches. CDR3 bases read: TGTGCCTGGAGCCGGGGGGGCTCCTACGAG. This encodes CAWSRGGSYE. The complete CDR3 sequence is CAWSRGGSYEQYF.

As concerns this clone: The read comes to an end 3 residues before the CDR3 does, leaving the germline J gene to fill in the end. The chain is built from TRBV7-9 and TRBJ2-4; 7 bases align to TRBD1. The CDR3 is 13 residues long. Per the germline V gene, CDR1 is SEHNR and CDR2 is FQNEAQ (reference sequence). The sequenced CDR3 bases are TGTGCCAGCAGCTTAGAGGACAGGTTGAAT. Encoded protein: CASSLEDRLN. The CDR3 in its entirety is CASSLEDRLNQYF.

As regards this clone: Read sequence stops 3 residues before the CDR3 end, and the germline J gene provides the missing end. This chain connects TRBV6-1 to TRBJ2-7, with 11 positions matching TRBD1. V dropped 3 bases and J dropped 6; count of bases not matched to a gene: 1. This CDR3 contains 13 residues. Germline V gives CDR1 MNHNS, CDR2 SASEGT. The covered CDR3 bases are TGTGCCAGCAGTGATGGGACAGGGGGCGAG. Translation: CASSDGTGGE. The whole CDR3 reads CASSDGTGGEQYF.

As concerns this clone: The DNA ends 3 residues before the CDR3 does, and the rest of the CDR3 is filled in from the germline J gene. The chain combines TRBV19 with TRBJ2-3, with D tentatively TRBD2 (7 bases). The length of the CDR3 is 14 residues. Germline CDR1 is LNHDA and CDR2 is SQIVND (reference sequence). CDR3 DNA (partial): TGTGCCAGTAGTATAGGGGAGGGGGTGGAGACG. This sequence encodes CASSIGEGVET. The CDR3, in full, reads CASSIGEGVETQYF.

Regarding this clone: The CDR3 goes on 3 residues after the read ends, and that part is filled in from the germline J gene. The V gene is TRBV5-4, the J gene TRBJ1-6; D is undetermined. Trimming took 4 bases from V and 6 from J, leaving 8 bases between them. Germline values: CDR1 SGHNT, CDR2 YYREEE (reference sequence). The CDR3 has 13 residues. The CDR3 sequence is CASSVNSNSPLHF. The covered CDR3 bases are TGTGCCAGCAGCGTGAACAGTAATTCACCC.

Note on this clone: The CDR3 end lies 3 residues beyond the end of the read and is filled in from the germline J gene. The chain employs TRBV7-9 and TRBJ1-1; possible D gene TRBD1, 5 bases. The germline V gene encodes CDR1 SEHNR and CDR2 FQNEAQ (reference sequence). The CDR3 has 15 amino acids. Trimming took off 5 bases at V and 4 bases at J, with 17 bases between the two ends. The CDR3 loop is CASSPWGGRATEAFF. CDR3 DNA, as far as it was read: TGTGCCAGCAGCCCTTGGGGGGGGAGAGCCACTGAA.

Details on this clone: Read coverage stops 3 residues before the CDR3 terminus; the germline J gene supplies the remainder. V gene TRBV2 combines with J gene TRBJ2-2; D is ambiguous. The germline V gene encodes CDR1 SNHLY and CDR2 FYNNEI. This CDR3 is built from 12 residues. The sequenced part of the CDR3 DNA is TGTGCCAGCAGCTACCGGGTTGAAAAG. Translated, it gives CASSYRVEK. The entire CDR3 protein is CASSYRVEKLFF. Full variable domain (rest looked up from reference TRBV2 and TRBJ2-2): EPEVTQTPSHQVTQMGQEVILRCVPISNHLYFYWYRQILGQKVEFLVSFYNNEISEKSEIFDDQFSVERPDGSNFTLKIRSTKLEDSAMYFCASSYRVEKLFFGEGSRLTVL.

The CDR3 is CASSLSQGTDTQYF. CDR3 DNA, as far as it was read: TGTGCCAGCAGCTTGTCGCAGGGCACAGATACG. This sequence joins TRBV7-9 and TRBJ2-3; D is unresolved. The observed sequence ends 3 residues before the CDR3 terminus, with the missing tail filled in from the germline J gene. The CDR3 covers 14 residues. Germline assignment: CDR1 SEHNR and CDR2 FQNEAQ (reference sequence). V dropped 3 bases and J dropped 1 base, with 8 bases sitting between them.

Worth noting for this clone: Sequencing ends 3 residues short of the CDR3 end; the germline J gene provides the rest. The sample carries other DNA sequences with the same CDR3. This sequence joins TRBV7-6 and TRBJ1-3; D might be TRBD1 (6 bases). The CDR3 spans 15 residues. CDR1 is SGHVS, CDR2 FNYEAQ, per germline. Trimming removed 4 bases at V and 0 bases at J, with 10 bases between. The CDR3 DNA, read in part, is TGTGCCAGCAGCTCAGACAGGAGCTCTGGAAACACC. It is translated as CASSSDRSSGNT. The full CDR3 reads CASSSDRSSGNTIYF.

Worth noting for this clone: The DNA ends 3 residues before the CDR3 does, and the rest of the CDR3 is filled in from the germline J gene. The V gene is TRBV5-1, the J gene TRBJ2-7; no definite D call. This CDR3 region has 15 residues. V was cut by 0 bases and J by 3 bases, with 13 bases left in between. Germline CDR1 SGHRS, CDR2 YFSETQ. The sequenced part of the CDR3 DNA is TGCGCCAGCAGCTTGGGAACAGTACTTGACTACGAG. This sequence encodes CASSLGTVLDYE. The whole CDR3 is CASSLGTVLDYEQYF. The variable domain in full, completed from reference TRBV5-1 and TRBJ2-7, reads KAGVTQTPRYLIKTRGQQVTLSCSPISGHRSVSWYQQTPGQGLQFLFEYFSETQRNKGNFPGRFSGRQFSNSRSEMNVSTLELGDSALYLCASSLGTVLDYEQYFGPGTRLTVT.

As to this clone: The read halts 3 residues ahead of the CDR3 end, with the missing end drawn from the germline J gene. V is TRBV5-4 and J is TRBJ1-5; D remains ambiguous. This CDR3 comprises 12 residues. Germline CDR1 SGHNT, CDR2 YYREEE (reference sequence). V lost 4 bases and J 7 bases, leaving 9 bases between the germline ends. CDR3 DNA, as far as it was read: TGTGCCAGCAGCCCAGACAACCAGCCC. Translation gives CASSPDNQP. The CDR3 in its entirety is CASSPDNQPQHF.

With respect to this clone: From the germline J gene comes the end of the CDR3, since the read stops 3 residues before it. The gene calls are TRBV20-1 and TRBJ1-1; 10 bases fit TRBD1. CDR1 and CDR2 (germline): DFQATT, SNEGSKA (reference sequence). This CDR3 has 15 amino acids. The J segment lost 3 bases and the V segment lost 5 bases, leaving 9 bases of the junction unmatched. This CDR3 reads CSARDRGQEDTEAFF. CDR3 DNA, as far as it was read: TGCAGTGCTCGTGACAGGGGGCAGGAGGACACTGAA.

CDR3 bases read: TGTGCCAGCAGTGTCCGGGGAACCACAGATACG. Its protein is CASSVRGTTDT. The entire CDR3 protein reads CASSVRGTTDTQYF. V is TRBV2 and J is TRBJ2-3; perhaps TRBD2 as D (5 bases). The read terminates 3 residues ahead of where the CDR3 ends, so the germline J gene completes it. CDR3 length equals 14 residues. The germline CDR1 and CDR2 sequences are SNHLY and FYNNEI. The ends were cut back, 4 bases at V and 2 bases at J, with 10 bases in the middle. The whole variable domain, filled in from reference TRBV2 and TRBJ2-3, reads EPEVTQTPSHQVTQMGQEVILRCVPISNHLYFYWYRQILGQKVEFLVSFYNNEISEKSEIFDDQFSVERPDGSNFTLKIRSTKLEDSAMYFCASSVRGTTDTQYFGPGTRLTVL.

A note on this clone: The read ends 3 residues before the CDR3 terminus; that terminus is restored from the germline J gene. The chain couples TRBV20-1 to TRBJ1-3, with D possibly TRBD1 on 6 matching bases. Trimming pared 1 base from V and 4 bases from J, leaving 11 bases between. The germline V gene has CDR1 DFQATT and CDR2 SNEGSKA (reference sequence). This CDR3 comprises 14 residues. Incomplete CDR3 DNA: TGCAGTGCTAGAGCGGGGGGGCTGGGAAACACC. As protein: CSARAGGLGNT. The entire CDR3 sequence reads CSARAGGLGNTIYF.

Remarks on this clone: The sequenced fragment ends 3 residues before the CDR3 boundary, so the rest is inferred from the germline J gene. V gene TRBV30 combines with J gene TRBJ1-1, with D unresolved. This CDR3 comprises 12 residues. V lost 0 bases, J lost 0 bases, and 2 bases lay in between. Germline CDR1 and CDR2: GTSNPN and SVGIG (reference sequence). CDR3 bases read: TGTGCCTGGAGTGTCATGAACACTGAA. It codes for CAWSVMNTE. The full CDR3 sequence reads CAWSVMNTEAFF.

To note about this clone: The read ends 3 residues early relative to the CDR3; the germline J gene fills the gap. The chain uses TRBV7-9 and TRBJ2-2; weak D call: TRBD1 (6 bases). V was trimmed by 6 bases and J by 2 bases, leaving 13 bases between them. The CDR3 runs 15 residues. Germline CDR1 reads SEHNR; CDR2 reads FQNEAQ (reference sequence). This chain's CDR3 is CASSRWTANTGELFF. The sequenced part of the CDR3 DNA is TGTGCCAGCAGTCGTTGGACAGCTAACACCGGGGAG. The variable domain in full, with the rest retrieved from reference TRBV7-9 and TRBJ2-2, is DTGVSQNPRHKITKRGQNVTFRCDPISEHNRLYWYRQTLGQGPEFLTYFQNEAQLEKSRLLSDRFSAERPKGSFSTLEIQRTEQGDSAMYLCASSRWTANTGELFFGEGSRLTVL.

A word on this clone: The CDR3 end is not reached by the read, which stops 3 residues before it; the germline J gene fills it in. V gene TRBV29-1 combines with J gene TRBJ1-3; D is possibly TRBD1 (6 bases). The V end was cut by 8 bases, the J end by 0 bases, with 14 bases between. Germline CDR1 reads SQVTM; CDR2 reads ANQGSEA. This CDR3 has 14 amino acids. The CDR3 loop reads CSIGQPSSGNTIYF. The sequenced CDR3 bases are TGCAGCATAGGACAGCCGAGCTCTGGAAACACC. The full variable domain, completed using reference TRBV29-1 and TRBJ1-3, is SAVISQKPSRDICQRGTSLTIQCQVDSQVTMMFWYRQQPGQSLTLIATANQGSEATYESGFVIDKFPISRPNLTFSTLTVSNMSPEDSSIYLCSIGQPSSGNTIYFGEGSWLTVV.

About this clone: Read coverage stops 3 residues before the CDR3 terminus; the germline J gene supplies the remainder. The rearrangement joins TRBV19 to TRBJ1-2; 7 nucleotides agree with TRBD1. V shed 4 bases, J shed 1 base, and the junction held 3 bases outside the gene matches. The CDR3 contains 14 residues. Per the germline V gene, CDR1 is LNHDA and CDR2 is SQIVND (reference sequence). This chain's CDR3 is CASSRDRLNYGYTF. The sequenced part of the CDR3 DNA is TGTGCCAGTAGTAGGGACAGACTTAACTATGGC.

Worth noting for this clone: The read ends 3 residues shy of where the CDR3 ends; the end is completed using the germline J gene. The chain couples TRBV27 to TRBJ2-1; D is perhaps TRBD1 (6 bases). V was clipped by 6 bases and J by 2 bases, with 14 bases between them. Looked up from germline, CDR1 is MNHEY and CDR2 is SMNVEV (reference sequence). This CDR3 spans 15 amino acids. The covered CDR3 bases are TGTGCCAGCAGCCCTTCAAGGGGGACCTACAATGAG. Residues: CASSPSRGTYNE. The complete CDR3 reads CASSPSRGTYNEQFF.

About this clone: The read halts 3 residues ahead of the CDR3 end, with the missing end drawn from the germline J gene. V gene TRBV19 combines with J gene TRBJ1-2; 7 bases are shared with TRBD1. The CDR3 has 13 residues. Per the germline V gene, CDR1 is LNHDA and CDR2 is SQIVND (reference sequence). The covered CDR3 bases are TGTGCCAGCTCCCAAGGGACAGATAGAGGC. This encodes CASSQGTDRG. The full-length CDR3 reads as CASSQGTDRGYTF.

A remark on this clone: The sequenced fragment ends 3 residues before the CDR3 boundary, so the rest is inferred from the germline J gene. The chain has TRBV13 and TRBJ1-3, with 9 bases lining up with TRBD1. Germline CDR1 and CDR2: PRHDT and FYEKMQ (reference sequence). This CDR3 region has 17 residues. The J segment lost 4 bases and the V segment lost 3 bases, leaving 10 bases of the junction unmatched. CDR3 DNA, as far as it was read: TGTGCCAGCAGCTTTCTGGGACAGGGATGGTCCGGAAACACC. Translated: CASSFLGQGWSGNT. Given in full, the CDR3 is CASSFLGQGWSGNTIYF.